In this sample, the clone carrying this T cell receptor (beta chain) turned up a few times. Antigen: not known. Via MiXCR, TCRdb re-called the 5' RACE reads, giving one row per CDR3 protein. The table includes 230,000 or so distinct CDR3 sequences, 20% to 30% detected once. The data stem from a study of CD8 T cells in ankylosing spondylitis. Findings and caveats of the study: Disease-linked clones were reportedly significantly enriched in matched ankylosing spondylitis synovial fluid.

The ends were cut back, 2 bases at V and 9 bases at J, with 8 bases in the middle. There are 13 residues in the CDR3. CDR1 MNHEY and CDR2 SVGAGI come from the germline V gene. The sequencing sample was made of blood, either unsorted or a sorted T cell fraction (not recorded which). The TCR was taken from a male donor with ankylosing spondylitis or in good health (not recorded which). V gene TRBV6-5 combines with J gene TRBJ1-6; no definite D call. CDR3 region: CASSYRNGSPLHF. As DNA, the CDR3 is TGTGCCAGCAGTTACAGGAACGGTTCACCCCTCCACTTT.